A selection of T cell receptor beta chains follows, all from one sample in a study of T cells in Graves' hyperthyroidism and ophthalmopathy. TCRdb analysed the multiplex PCR reads with MiXCR anew, one entry per CDR3 protein. The sample shows 300,000 to 450,000 distinct CDR3 sequences, about a sixth of them seen only once. The sample was blood. Receptor source: a woman in her thirties or forties with Graves' ophthalmopathy. The CDR3 runs from the conserved cysteine through the conserved F or W. D genes are given only for firm matches. Clone size is stated in some rows and not others, as once, few, many or a class when expanded.

clone size: few; D gene: NA; V gene: TRBV6-5; J gene: TRBJ1-1; CDR3 protein: CASSFEAANTEAFF; CDR3 DNA: TGTGCCAGCAGTTTTGAGGCGGCGAACACTGAAGCTTTCTTT
clone size: many; D gene: NA; V gene: TRBV2; J gene: TRBJ1-2; CDR3 protein: CASSEVGSYGYTF; CDR3 DNA: TGTGCCAGCAGTGAGGTGGGGAGCTATGGCTACACCTTC
clone size: many; D gene: NA; V gene: TRBV11-2; J gene: TRBJ1-1; CDR3 protein: CASSSLQGKRKAFF; CDR3 DNA: TGTGCCAGCAGCAGCTTACAGGGAAAGCGTAAAGCTTTCTTT
clone size: many; D gene: TRBD1; V gene: TRBV7-9; J gene: TRBJ1-1; CDR3 protein: CASGLGQTNTEAFF; CDR3 DNA: TGTGCCAGCGGGCTGGGACAGACTAACACTGAAGCTTTCTTT
clone size: NA; D gene: NA; V gene: TRBV11-2; J gene: TRBJ2-5; CDR3 protein: CASSLDEGRRGVETQYF; CDR3 DNA: TGTGCCAGCAGCTTAGATGAGGGACGGAGAGGCGTGGAGACCCAGTACTTC
clone size: many; D gene: NA; V gene: TRBV6-5; J gene: TRBJ2-2; CDR3 protein: CASSYSQGNTGELFF; CDR3 DNA: TGTGCCAGCAGTTACAGTCAGGGGAACACCGGGGAGCTGTTTTTT
clone size: many; D gene: TRBD2; V gene: TRBV6-1; J gene: TRBJ2-5; CDR3 protein: CASRIAGGGETQYF; CDR3 DNA: TGTGCCAGCAGGATAGCGGGAGGAGGGGAGACCCAGTACTTC
clone size: many; D gene: NA; V gene: TRBV11-2; J gene: TRBJ1-1; CDR3 protein: CASSLLLSTEAFF; CDR3 DNA: TGTGCCAGCAGCCTCCTTTTGAGCACTGAAGCTTTCTTT
clone size: many; D gene: TRBD1; V gene: TRBV19; J gene: TRBJ2-2; CDR3 protein: CACSGTANTGELFF; CDR3 DNA: TGTGCCTGCTCCGGGACAGCGAACACCGGGGAGCTGTTTTTT
clone size: NA; D gene: TRBD2; V gene: TRBV19; J gene: TRBJ2-2; CDR3 protein: CASSGGLAGVAGELFF; CDR3 DNA: TGTGCCAGTAGTGGGGGACTAGCGGGAGTGGCCGGGGAGCTGTTTTTT
clone size: many; D gene: NA; V gene: TRBV19; J gene: TRBJ2-7; CDR3 protein: CASSPPGAPYEQYF; CDR3 DNA: TGTGCCAGTAGTCCTCCAGGGGCCCCCTACGAGCAGTACTTC
clone size: NA; D gene: TRBD1; V gene: TRBV20-1; J gene: TRBJ1-1; CDR3 protein: CSARWGTGVTEAFF; CDR3 DNA: TGCAGTGCTCGATGGGGGACAGGGGTCACTGAAGCTTTCTTT
clone size: many; D gene: NA; V gene: TRBV5-6; J gene: TRBJ1-1; CDR3 protein: CASSWVGQVQAFF; CDR3 DNA: TGTGCCAGCAGCTGGGTGGGACAAGTTCAAGCTTTCTTT
clone size: many; D gene: NA; V gene: TRBV12-3/TRBV12-4; J gene: TRBJ2-2; CDR3 protein: CASSFLATMTGELFF; CDR3 DNA: TGTGCCAGCAGTTTCTTAGCGACGATGACCGGGGAGCTGTTTTTT
clone size: many; D gene: NA; V gene: TRBV2; J gene: TRBJ2-6; CDR3 protein: CASTPLTPGANVLTF; CDR3 DNA: TGTGCCAGCACCCCCCTTACCCCTGGGGCCAACGTCCTGACTTTC
clone size: NA; D gene: TRBD1; V gene: TRBV7-3; J gene: TRBJ1-6; CDR3 protein: CASSLGTVNSPLHF; CDR3 DNA: TGTGCCAGCAGCTTAGGGACAGTCAATTCACCCCTCCACTTT
clone size: NA; D gene: NA; V gene: TRBV20-1; J gene: TRBJ1-5; CDR3 protein: CSATRGGNQPQHF; CDR3 DNA: TGCAGTGCTACCCGAGGGGGCAATCAGCCCCAGCATTTT
clone size: NA; D gene: NA; V gene: TRBV18; J gene: TRBJ2-3; CDR3 protein: CASSQGIGDTQYF; CDR3 DNA: TGTGCCAGCTCACAGGGAATTGGTGATACGCAGTATTTT
clone size: NA; D gene: NA; V gene: TRBV28; J gene: TRBJ2-7; CDR3 protein: CASTGKILSYEQYF; CDR3 DNA: TGTGCCAGCACTGGGAAAATACTTTCCTACGAGCAGTACTTC
clone size: many; D gene: TRBD2; V gene: TRBV20-1; J gene: TRBJ2-5; CDR3 protein: CSARGSGRAFWETQYF; CDR3 DNA: TGCAGTGCTAGAGGGAGCGGGAGGGCCTTTTGGGAGACCCAGTACTTC
clone size: many; D gene: NA; V gene: TRBV15; J gene: TRBJ2-7; CDR3 protein: CATSRDSGSATYEQYF; CDR3 DNA: TGTGCCACCAGCAGAGATTCAGGGTCGGCAACCTACGAGCAGTACTTC
clone size: few; D gene: NA; V gene: TRBV30; J gene: TRBJ1-6; CDR3 protein: CAWSGRTNSPLHF; CDR3 DNA: TGTGCCTGGAGTGGACGGACTAATTCACCCCTCCACTTT
clone size: many; D gene: TRBD2; V gene: TRBV7-8; J gene: TRBJ2-5; CDR3 protein: CASSLTGTISETQYF; CDR3 DNA: TGTGCCAGCAGCCTTACCGGGACTATCTCAGAGACCCAGTACTTC
clone size: many; D gene: NA; V gene: TRBV11-2; J gene: TRBJ2-7; CDR3 protein: CASSPRITHHHEQYF; CDR3 DNA: TGTGCCAGCAGCCCCCGGATCACGCATCACCACGAGCAGTACTTC
clone size: many; D gene: NA; V gene: TRBV6-5; J gene: TRBJ2-7; CDR3 protein: CASSYVGSGEQYF; CDR3 DNA: TGTGCCAGCAGTTATGTGGGAAGCGGCGAGCAGTACTTC
clone size: many; D gene: NA; V gene: TRBV6-1; J gene: TRBJ1-3; CDR3 protein: CASSPSRLAGNTIYF; CDR3 DNA: TGTGCCAGCAGCCCTTCAAGACTGGCGGGAAACACCATATATTTT
clone size: many; D gene: NA; V gene: TRBV5-1; J gene: TRBJ1-1; CDR3 protein: CASSPGLQNTEAFF; CDR3 DNA: TGCGCCAGCAGCCCCGGACTACAGAACACTGAAGCTTTCTTT
clone size: NA; D gene: TRBD1; V gene: TRBV6-1; J gene: TRBJ2-7; CDR3 protein: CASNTGQVIGYEQYF; CDR3 DNA: TGTGCCAGCAACACGGGACAGGTTATAGGGTACGAGCAGTACTTC
clone size: many; D gene: TRBD1; V gene: TRBV14; J gene: TRBJ1-1; CDR3 protein: CASSGGGTGRTEAFF; CDR3 DNA: TGTGCCAGCAGCGGAGGGGGGACAGGGAGGACTGAAGCTTTCTTT
clone size: many; D gene: NA; V gene: TRBV27; J gene: TRBJ1-2; CDR3 protein: CASSNRQIGVGYGYTF; CDR3 DNA: TGTGCCAGCAGTAACCGACAGATCGGGGTGGGATATGGCTACACCTTC
clone size: many; D gene: NA; V gene: TRBV20-1; J gene: TRBJ2-7; CDR3 protein: CSASKTFSYEQYF; CDR3 DNA: TGCAGTGCTAGTAAGACATTCTCCTACGAGCAGTACTTC
clone size: many; D gene: NA; V gene: TRBV24-1; J gene: TRBJ1-1; CDR3 protein: CATEDGSNTEAFF; CDR3 DNA: TGTGCCACCGAGGACGGCTCGAACACTGAAGCTTTCTTT
clone size: NA; D gene: TRBD1; V gene: TRBV5-6; J gene: TRBJ2-7; CDR3 protein: CASSLRQGVGEQYF; CDR3 DNA: TGTGCCAGCAGCTTGAGGCAGGGGGTCGGCGAGCAGTACTTC
clone size: many; D gene: NA; V gene: TRBV27; J gene: TRBJ2-2; CDR3 protein: CASSSVTSVGTGELFF; CDR3 DNA: TGTGCCAGCAGTTCGGTCACTTCGGTAGGCACCGGGGAGCTGTTTTTT
clone size: many; D gene: NA; V gene: TRBV20-1; J gene: TRBJ1-5; CDR3 protein: CSARGDNGQPQHF; CDR3 DNA: TGCAGTGCTAGAGGGGACAACGGGCAGCCCCAGCATTTT
clone size: many; D gene: TRBD2; V gene: TRBV30; J gene: TRBJ2-7; CDR3 protein: CAWTQSGGGSYEQYF; CDR3 DNA: TGTGCCTGGACCCAAAGCGGGGGGGGCTCCTACGAGCAGTACTTC
clone size: many; D gene: TRBD1; V gene: TRBV10-1; J gene: TRBJ1-1; CDR3 protein: CASSPSGGKDEAFF; CDR3 DNA: TGCGCCAGCAGTCCCTCAGGGGGCAAGGATGAAGCTTTCTTT
clone size: NA; D gene: NA; V gene: TRBV5-1; J gene: TRBJ1-1; CDR3 protein: CASDENGAGTEAFF; CDR3 DNA: TGCGCCAGCGACGAGAATGGGGCTGGGACTGAAGCTTTCTTT
clone size: many; D gene: NA; V gene: TRBV6-1; J gene: TRBJ1-5; CDR3 protein: CASSGTPNQPQHF; CDR3 DNA: TGTGCCAGCAGTGGGACTCCGAATCAGCCCCAGCATTTT
clone size: many; D gene: NA; V gene: TRBV6-5; J gene: TRBJ1-2; CDR3 protein: CASSYSSQGNYGYTF; CDR3 DNA: TGTGCCAGCAGTTACTCGTCTCAGGGGAACTATGGCTACACCTTC
clone size: many; D gene: NA; V gene: TRBV11-2; J gene: TRBJ1-2; CDR3 protein: CASSLLGGATTNYGYTF; CDR3 DNA: TGTGCCAGCAGCTTATTAGGGGGGGCAACTACTAACTATGGCTACACCTTC
clone size: many; D gene: NA; V gene: TRBV19; J gene: TRBJ2-4; CDR3 protein: CASSIQRGIKNIQYF; CDR3 DNA: TGTGCCAGTAGTATTCAACGGGGGATAAAAAACATTCAGTACTTC
clone size: many; D gene: NA; V gene: TRBV27; J gene: TRBJ1-5; CDR3 protein: CASSREGPWQPQHF; CDR3 DNA: TGTGCCAGCAGTCGTGAGGGGCCTTGGCAGCCCCAGCATTTT
clone size: NA; D gene: TRBD1; V gene: TRBV28; J gene: TRBJ1-2; CDR3 protein: CASRTGQGASYGYTF; CDR3 DNA: TGTGCCAGCAGAACAGGACAGGGGGCTAGTTATGGCTACACCTTC
clone size: NA; D gene: NA; V gene: TRBV18; J gene: TRBJ2-4; CDR3 protein: CASSATGTAGNIQYF; CDR3 DNA: TGTGCCAGCTCAGCCACCGGGACCGCGGGAAACATTCAGTACTTC
clone size: many; D gene: TRBD1; V gene: TRBV28; J gene: TRBJ1-2; CDR3 protein: CATDPTGAANYGYTF; CDR3 DNA: TGTGCCACCGACCCGACAGGGGCGGCTAACTATGGCTACACCTTC
clone size: many; D gene: NA; V gene: TRBV27; J gene: TRBJ1-3; CDR3 protein: CASSLVTGASGNTIYF; CDR3 DNA: TGTGCCAGCAGTCTCGTCACGGGGGCCTCTGGAAACACCATATATTTT
clone size: NA; D gene: NA; V gene: TRBV6-2/TRBV6-3; J gene: TRBJ2-7; CDR3 protein: CASRMGASSHEQYF; CDR3 DNA: TGTGCCAGCAGAATGGGGGCCAGCTCCCACGAGCAGTACTTC
clone size: few; D gene: TRBD2; V gene: TRBV2; J gene: TRBJ2-5; CDR3 protein: CASIRTSGRLDETQYF; CDR3 DNA: TGTGCCAGCATCAGGACTAGCGGGAGATTAGACGAGACCCAGTACTTC
clone size: many; D gene: TRBD1; V gene: TRBV7-2; J gene: TRBJ1-5; CDR3 protein: CASSLLTGDAQPQHF; CDR3 DNA: TGTGCCAGCAGCTTACTTACAGGGGACGCTCAGCCCCAGCATTTT